The rows below give T cell receptor beta chains drawn from one sample of a study of metastatic and nonmetastatic thyroid tumors. TCRdb re-analyzed the PCR reads using MiXCR. The sample yields roughly 25,000 clones, less than 15% seen once. Sequenced input: blood. All receptors come from a female donor with papillary thyroid cancer or a benign thyroid nodule (not recorded which). Some clones in this sample may be carry-over from other donors' samples. Both conserved end residues are part of each CDR3. The D gene is left open where the match is weak. Where a row states a size, it is once, few, many or the class of an expanded clone; other rows omit it.

TRBD2	TRBV11-1	many	TRBJ2-7	CASSWKWTSGRSEQYF	TGTGCCAGCAGCTGGAAATGGACTAGCGGGAGAAGCGAGCAGTACTTC
TRBD2	TRBV11-3	NA	TRBJ2-5	CASSLRGGRASGETQYF	TGTGCCAGCAGCTTACGAGGCGGGAGGGCCTCGGGGGAGACCCAGTACTTC
TRBD2	TRBV3-1	NA	TRBJ2-5	CASSLLFGRAGETQYF	TGTGCCAGCAGCCTTCTATTCGGGAGGGCCGGAGAGACCCAGTACTTC
NA	TRBV27	many	TRBJ2-1	CASNRDYTGEQFF	TGTGCCAGCAATCGGGACTACACAGGGGAGCAGTTCTTC
TRBD2	TRBV5-1	many	TRBJ2-7	CASSLLAVSYEQYF	TGCGCCAGCAGCTTGCTAGCGGTCTCCTACGAGCAGTACTTC
TRBD1	TRBV2	many	TRBJ1-4	CASRATTGFSEKLFF	TGTGCCAGCAGAGCAACGACAGGGTTCTCTGAAAAACTGTTTTTT
NA	TRBV27	few	TRBJ1-2	CASSLISASWGYTF	TGTGCCAGCAGTTTGATTTCCGCCTCCTGGGGCTACACCTTC
NA	TRBV7-3	many	TRBJ2-7	CASSLRGGESEQYF	TGTGCCAGCAGCCTCAGGGGAGGGGAGAGCGAGCAGTACTTC
NA	TRBV5-4	many	TRBJ2-7	CASSSNYEQYF	TGTGCCAGCAGCAGCAACTACGAGCAGTACTTC
NA	TRBV19	many	TRBJ2-1	CASSPLASYNEQFF	TGTGCCAGTAGTCCCCTAGCATCCTACAATGAGCAGTTCTTC
NA	TRBV4-3	medium-sized	TRBJ1-5	CASSQDLSQPQHF	TGCGCCAGCAGCCAAGATCTGAGTCAGCCCCAGCATTTT
NA	TRBV30	NA	TRBJ1-2	CAWSVLGSTRKGYTF	TGTGCCTGGAGTGTACTGGGCTCCACGCGGAAGGGCTACACCTTC
NA	TRBV10-3	NA	TRBJ2-7	CAISKSGGDQCF	TGTGCCATCAGCAAGTCCGGCGGCGATCAGTGCTTC
TRBD2	TRBV29-1	many	TRBJ2-7	CSVETSGISYEQYF	TGCAGCGTTGAGACTAGCGGAATCTCCTACGAGCAGTACTTC
TRBD2	TRBV27	few	TRBJ2-3	CASSSRLAGGTDTQYF	TGTGCCAGCAGTTCGCGACTAGCGGGTGGCACAGATACGCAGTATTTT
TRBD2	TRBV6-2/TRBV6-3	NA	TRBJ2-2	CASSYSGLPGGSTGELFF	TGTGCCAGTAGTTACTCCGGACTACCGGGAGGCTCGACCGGGGAGCTGTTTTTT